This T cell receptor beta chain stems from a study of T cells in Graves' hyperthyroidism and ophthalmopathy. Study results and caveats: Blood also showed most of the thyroid clonotypes that were expanded above 0.001.

This clonotype was seen at least ten times. Its antigen is as yet unknown. V lost 0 bases, J lost 6 bases, and 9 bases stayed unmatched. The CDR3 consists of 17 residues. Germline V gene sequence: CDR1 LGHDT, CDR2 YNNKEL (reference sequence). Diagnoses rested on clinical symptoms, serum thyroxine and TRAb, thyroid ultrasound and orbital computed tomography. Extraction of PBMCs used roughly 9.6 ml of fresh peripheral blood. Amplification yielded TCR beta CDR3 regions, with RNA transcripts as the source. First-round RT-PCR targeting the TCR CDR3 was performed with the HTBI primer set. MiXCR, run by TCRdb on the multiplex PCR reads, gives a single entry per CDR3 protein. Counted here are a few hundred thousand distinct CDR3 sequences, about a sixth occurring once; the ten biggest clones make up 7.5% to 9%.

The sequence came from a woman aged 18-29 years with Graves' hyperthyroidism. The chain employs TRBV3-1 and TRBJ2-3, with 10 bases that match TRBD2. What was sequenced was blood. For the CDR3, the DNA is TGTGCCAGCAGCCAAGACCCTAGCGGGAGTCCCGCGGATACGCAGTATTTT. It encodes CASSQDPSGSPADTQYF.